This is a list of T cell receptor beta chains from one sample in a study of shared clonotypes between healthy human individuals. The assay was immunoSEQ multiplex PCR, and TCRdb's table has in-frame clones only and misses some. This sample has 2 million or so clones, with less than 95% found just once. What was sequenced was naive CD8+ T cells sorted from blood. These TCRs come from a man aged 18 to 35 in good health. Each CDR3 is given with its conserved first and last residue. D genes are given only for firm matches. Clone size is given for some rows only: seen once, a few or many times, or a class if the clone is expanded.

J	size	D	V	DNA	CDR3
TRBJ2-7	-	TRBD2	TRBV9	TGTGCCAGCAGCGTAGGCCCAGCGGGAGTTAACGAGCAGTACTTC	CASSVGPAGVNEQYF
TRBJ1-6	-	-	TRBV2	TGTGCCAGCACAGGGAAAAATTCACCCCTCCACTTT	CASTGKNSPLHF
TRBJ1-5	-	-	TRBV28	TGTGCCAGCAGTCCTTCGGACAGCCGGGGCAATCAGCCCCAGCATTTT	CASSPSDSRGNQPQHF
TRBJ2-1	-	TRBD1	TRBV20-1	TGCAGTGCTATCGACAGGGCTGAGCAGTTCTTC	CSAIDRAEQFF
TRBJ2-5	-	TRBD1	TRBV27	TGTGCCAGCAGTTTAGCCGGGACAGAAGAGACCCAGTACTTC	CASSLAGTEETQYF
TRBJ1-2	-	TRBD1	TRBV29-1	TGCAGCGTTGAGACAGGGGGCAGCTATGGCTACACCTTC	CSVETGGSYGYTF
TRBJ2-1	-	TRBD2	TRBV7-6	TGTGCCAGCAGCCAAGACAGCGGGAGCTCCTACAATGAGCAGTTCTTC	CASSQDSGSSYNEQFF
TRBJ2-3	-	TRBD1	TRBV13	TGTGCCAGCAGCCGGGACAGGGAAGGCACAGATACGCAGTATTTT	CASSRDREGTDTQYF
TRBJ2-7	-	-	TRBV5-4	TGTGCCAGCAGCTCCCAGATGAAGGAGCAGTACTTC	CASSSQMKEQYF
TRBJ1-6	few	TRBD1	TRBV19	TGTGCCAGTAGTATAGGGACAGGACCGAATTCACCCCTCCACTTT	CASSIGTGPNSPLHF
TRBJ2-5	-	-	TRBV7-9	TGTGCCAGCAGCCGGACACAGGATCAAGAGACCCAGTACTTC	CASSRTQDQETQYF
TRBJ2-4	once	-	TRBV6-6	TGTGCCAGCAGCCTAGGGTCTAGCGTAGACATTCAGTACTTC	CASSLGSSVDIQYF
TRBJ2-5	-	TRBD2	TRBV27	TGTGCCAGCAGCGTAACTAGCGGGGCCGAGACCCAGTACTTC	CASSVTSGAETQYF
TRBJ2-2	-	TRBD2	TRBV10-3	TGTGCCGTCTGGGGAGCGGGGGCCGGGGAGCTGTTTTTT	CAVWGAGAGELFF
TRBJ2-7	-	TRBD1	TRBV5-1	TGCGCCAGCAGCCCCTCGACAGGGTTATCCTACGAGCAGTACTTC	CASSPSTGLSYEQYF
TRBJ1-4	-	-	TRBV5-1	TGCGCCAGCAGCCTCGGGAGGGGTAATGAAAAACTGTTTTTT	CASSLGRGNEKLFF
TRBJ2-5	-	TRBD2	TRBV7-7	TGTGCTAGCAGCTTAGAGGCTAGCGGGGGCCAAGAGACCCAGTACTTC	CASSLEASGGQETQYF
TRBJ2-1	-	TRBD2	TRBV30	TGTGCCTACGGACTAGCGGGATTCGGCAATGAGCAGTTCTTC	CAYGLAGFGNEQFF
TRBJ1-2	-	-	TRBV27	TGTGCCAGCAGCCTTGCAGTTTTCTCCGGCTACACCTTC	CASSLAVFSGYTF
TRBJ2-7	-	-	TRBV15	TGTGCCACCAGCATCCCAGGGACCTACGAGCAGTACTTC	CATSIPGTYEQYF